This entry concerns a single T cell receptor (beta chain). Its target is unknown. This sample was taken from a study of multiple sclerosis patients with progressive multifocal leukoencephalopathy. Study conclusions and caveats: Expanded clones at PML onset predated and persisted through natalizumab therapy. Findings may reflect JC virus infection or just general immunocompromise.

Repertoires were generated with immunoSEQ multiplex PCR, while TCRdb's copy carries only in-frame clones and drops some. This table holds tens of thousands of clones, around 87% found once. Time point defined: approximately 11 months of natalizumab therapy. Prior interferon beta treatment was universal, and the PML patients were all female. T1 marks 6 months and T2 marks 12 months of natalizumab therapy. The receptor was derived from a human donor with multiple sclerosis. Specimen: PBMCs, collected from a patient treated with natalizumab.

The CDR3 region is CASRESGTSFSQYF. The CDR3 region has the DNA TGTGCCAGCAGAGAGAGCGGGACTAGCTTTTCCCAGTACTTC. This chain links TRBV7-2 with TRBJ2-7, with 9 bases that match TRBD2. The CDR3 spans 14 residues. J was trimmed by 10 bases and V by 6 bases; bases with no gene match: 13. Germline loops: CDR1 SGHTA, CDR2 FQGNSA.